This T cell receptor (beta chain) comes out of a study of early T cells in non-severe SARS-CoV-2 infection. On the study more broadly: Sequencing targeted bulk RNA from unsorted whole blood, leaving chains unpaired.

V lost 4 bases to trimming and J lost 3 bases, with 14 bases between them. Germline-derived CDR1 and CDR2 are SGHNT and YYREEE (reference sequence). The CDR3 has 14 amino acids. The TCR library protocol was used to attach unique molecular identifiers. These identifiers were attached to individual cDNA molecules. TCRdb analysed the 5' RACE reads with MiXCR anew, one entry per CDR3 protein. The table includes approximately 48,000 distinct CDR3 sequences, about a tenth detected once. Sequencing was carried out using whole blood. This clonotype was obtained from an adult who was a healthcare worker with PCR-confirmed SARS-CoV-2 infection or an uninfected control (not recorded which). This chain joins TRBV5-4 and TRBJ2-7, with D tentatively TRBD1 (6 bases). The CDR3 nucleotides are TGTGCCAGCAGCACCCAACAGGGTAGCTACGAGCAGTACTTC. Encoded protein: CASSTQQGSYEQYF.